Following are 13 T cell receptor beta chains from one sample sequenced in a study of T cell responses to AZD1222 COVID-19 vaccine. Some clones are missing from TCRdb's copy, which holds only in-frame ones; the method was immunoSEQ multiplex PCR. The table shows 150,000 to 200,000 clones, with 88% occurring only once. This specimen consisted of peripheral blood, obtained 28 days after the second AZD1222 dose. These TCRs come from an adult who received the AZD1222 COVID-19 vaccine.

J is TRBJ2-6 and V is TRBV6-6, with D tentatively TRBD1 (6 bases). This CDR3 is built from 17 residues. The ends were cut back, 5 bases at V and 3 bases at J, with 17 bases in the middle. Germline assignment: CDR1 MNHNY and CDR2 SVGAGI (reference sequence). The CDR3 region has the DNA TGTGCCAGCAGTCCCCAGGGTGTAGGGGGTGGGGCCAACGTCCTGACTTTC. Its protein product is CASSPQGVGGGANVLTF.

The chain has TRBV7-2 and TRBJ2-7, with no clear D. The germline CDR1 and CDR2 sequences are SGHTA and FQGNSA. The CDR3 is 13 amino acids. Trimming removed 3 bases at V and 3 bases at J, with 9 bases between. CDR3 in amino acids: CASSFSTNYEQYF. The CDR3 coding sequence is TGTGCCAGCAGCTTTTCGACAAACTACGAGCAGTACTTC.

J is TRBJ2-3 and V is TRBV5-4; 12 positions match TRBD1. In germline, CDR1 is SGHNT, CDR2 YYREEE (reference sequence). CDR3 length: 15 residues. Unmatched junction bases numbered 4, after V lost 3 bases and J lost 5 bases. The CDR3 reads CASSWGQGARDTQYF. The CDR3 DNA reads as TGTGCCAGCAGCTGGGGACAGGGGGCTAGAGATACGCAGTATTTT.

Here the CDR3 DNA reads TGTGCCACATTACCACCGGGACAGGCCTCCGATACGCAGTATTTT. It is translated as CATLPPGQASDTQYF. The rearrangement uses TRBV6-5 and TRBJ2-3; 8 bases are shared with TRBD1. The length of the CDR3 is 15 residues. After removal of 10 bases from V and 6 bases from J, the junction contained 15 bases not matched to a gene. Germline loops: CDR1 MNHEY, CDR2 SVGAGI.

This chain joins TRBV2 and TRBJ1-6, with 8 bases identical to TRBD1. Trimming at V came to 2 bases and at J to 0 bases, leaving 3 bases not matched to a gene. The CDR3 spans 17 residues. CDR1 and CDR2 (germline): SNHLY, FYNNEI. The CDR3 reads CASSEWTGNSYNSPLHF. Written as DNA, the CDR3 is TGTGCCAGCAGTGAATGGACAGGGAACTCCTATAATTCACCCCTCCACTTT. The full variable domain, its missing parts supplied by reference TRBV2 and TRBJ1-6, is EPEVTQTPSHQVTQMGQEVILRCVPISNHLYFYWYRQILGQKVEFLVSFYNNEISEKSEIFDDQFSVERPDGSNFTLKIRSTKLEDSAMYFCASSEWTGNSYNSPLHFGNGTRLTVT.

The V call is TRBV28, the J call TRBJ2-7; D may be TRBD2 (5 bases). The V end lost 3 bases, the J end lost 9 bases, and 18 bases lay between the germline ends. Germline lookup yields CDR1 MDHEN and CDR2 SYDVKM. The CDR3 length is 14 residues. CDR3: CASSFESLARRQYF. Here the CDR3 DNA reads TGTGCCAGCAGTTTCGAGAGCCTAGCTCGGCGGCAGTACTTC.

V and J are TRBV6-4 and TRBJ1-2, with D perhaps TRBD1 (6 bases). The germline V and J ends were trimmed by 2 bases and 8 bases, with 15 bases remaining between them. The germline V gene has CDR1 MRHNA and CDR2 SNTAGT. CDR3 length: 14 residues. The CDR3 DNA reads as TGTGCCAGCAGTGACGGAGTCAGGGGAGGAGGCTACACCTTC. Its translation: CASSDGVRGGGYTF.

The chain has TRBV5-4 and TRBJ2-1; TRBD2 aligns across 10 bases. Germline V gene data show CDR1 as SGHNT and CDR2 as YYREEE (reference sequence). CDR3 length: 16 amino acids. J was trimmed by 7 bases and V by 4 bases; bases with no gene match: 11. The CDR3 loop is CASSPILAGVGNEQFF. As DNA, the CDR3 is TGTGCCAGCAGCCCAATTCTAGCGGGAGTGGGGAATGAGCAGTTCTTC.

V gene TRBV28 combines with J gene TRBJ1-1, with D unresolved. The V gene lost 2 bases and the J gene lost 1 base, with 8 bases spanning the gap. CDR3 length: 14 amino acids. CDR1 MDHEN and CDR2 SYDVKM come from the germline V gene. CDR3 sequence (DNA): TGTGCCAGCAGTTTAGGGCAGAGGAACACTGAAGCTTTCTTT. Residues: CASSLGQRNTEAFF.

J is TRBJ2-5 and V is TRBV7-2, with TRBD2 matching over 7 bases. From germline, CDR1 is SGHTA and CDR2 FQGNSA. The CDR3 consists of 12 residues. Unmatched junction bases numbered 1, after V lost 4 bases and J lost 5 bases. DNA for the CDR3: TGTGCCAGCAGCTCCGGGGGGGAGACCCAGTACTTC. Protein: CASSSGGETQYF.

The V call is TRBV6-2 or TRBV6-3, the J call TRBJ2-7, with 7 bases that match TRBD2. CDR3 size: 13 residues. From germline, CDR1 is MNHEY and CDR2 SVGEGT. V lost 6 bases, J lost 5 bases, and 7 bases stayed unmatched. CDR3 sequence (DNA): TGTGCCAGCAGCCCGGGAGGCGTGAACGAGCAGTACTTC. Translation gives CASSPGGVNEQYF.

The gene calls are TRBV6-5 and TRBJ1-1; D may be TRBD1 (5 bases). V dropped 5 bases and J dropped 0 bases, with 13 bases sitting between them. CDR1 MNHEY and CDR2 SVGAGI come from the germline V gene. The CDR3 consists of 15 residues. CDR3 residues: CASSTPGGMNTEAFF. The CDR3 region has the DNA TGTGCCAGCAGTACCCCCGGGGGGATGAACACTGAAGCTTTCTTT.

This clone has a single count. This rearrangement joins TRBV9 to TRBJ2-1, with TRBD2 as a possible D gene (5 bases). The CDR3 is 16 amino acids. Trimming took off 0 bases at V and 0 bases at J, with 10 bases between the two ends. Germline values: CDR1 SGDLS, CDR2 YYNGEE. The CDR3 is CASSVVIRGSYNEQFF. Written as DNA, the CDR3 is TGTGCCAGCAGCGTAGTAATCCGGGGCTCCTACAATGAGCAGTTCTTC.